The T cell receptor beta chain described here comes from a study of blood T cell repertoires in COVID-19. About the study: Samples representing acute and convalescent COVID-19 were sourced from the United States, Italy and Spain.

The germline V gene has CDR1 WNHNN and CDR2 SYGVQD (reference sequence). Trimming left V 0 bases short and J 6 bases short, with 4 bases between. This CDR3 has 12 amino acids. Self-reported history from a screening survey and questionnaire set each donor's cohort. Original processing notes: Amplified reference gene primers provided the basis for estimating nucleated cell counts. The repertoire was sequenced with immunoSEQ multiplex PCR; TCRdb's copy has only in-frame clones and lacks some. The DNA was the basis for D and trimming; V, J and clone size are from that table. The table has under 300,000 clones, 80% to 90% seen once.

The receptor was isolated from a man in his forties who had recovered from COVID-19. Sequenced: PBMCs or T cells enriched from blood (not recorded which). J is TRBJ2-3 and V is TRBV10-1, with no clear D. CDR3 sequence (DNA): TGCGCCAGCAGTGAGTCCGGGGATACGCAGTATTTT. It codes for CASSESGDTQYF.